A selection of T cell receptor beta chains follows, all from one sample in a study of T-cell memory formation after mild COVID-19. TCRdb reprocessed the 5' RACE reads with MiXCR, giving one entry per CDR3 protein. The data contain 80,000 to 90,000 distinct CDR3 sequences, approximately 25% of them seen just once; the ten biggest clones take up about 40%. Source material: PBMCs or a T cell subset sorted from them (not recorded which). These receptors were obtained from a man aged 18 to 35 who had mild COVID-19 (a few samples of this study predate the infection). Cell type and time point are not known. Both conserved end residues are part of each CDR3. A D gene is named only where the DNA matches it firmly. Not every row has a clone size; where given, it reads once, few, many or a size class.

TGTGCCAGCAGCAAGCCGGGACAGGGCCTTTCCCATACGCAGTATTTT	CASSKPGQGLSHTQYF	TRBV7-9	.	TRBD1	16	TRBJ2-3
TGTGCCAGCAGCCCGGGGGTTGGTCAGCCCCAGCATTTT	CASSPGVGQPQHF	TRBV5-5	few	.	13	TRBJ1-5
TGCGCCAGCAGCTCGACTCCGGGGACACGGGAGGCAGATACGCAGTATTTT	CASSSTPGTREADTQYF	TRBV5-1	.	.	17	TRBJ2-3
TGTGCCAGCAGTTTGGACAGCATCGAGCAGTACTTC	CASSLDSIEQYF	TRBV12-3/TRBV12-4	few	.	12	TRBJ2-7
TGTGCCAGCAGTGAAAGGGGCCCGACATTTTATACGCAGTATTTT	CASSERGPTFYTQYF	TRBV28	.	.	15	TRBJ2-3
TGCGCCAGCCGCCGTACCGGGACGGCCAAGTCCGAGCAGTACTTC	CASRRTGTAKSEQYF	TRBV4-1	few	.	15	TRBJ2-7
TGTGCCAGCAGCCAAGTGCGCGGGGATGAGCAGTTCTTC	CASSQVRGDEQFF	TRBV4-2	.	.	13	TRBJ2-1
TGTGCCGGGACTGGGCCCAGGGCAGGGCATACCGGGGAGCTGTTTTTT	CAGTGPRAGHTGELFF	TRBV7-6	.	.	16	TRBJ2-2
TGTGCCAGCAGCAAAACAGGGGGCGCGTCAGATACGCAGTATTTT	CASSKTGGASDTQYF	TRBV11-2	.	TRBD1	15	TRBJ2-3
TGTGCCAGCAGCTTTCTAGCGGGGGAGATCACCGGGGAGCTGTTTTTT	CASSFLAGEITGELFF	TRBV7-2	few	TRBD2	16	TRBJ2-2
TGTGCCAGCAGCCCCCGGCGGAGGTACAATGAGCAGTTCTTC	CASSPRRRYNEQFF	TRBV7-9	few	.	14	TRBJ2-1
TGTGCCAGCAGCGGGGTCCCGATGGGCACAGATACGCAGTATTTT	CASSGVPMGTDTQYF	TRBV12-3/TRBV12-4	.	.	15	TRBJ2-3
TGTGCCACCTCGCCGGGGCCCAATCAGCCCCAGCATTTT	CATSPGPNQPQHF	TRBV27	.	.	13	TRBJ1-5
TGCGCCAGCAGCTTGGAGGGGGCTGCATCCTACGAGCAGTACTTC	CASSLEGAASYEQYF	TRBV5-1	few	TRBD1	15	TRBJ2-7
TGCGCCAGCAGCCACATCAGCGTTAACACAGATACGCAGTATTTT	CASSHISVNTDTQYF	TRBV4-1	few	.	15	TRBJ2-3
TGCGCCAGCAGCCAAGATTTGGGGGAGGGTCAGCCCCAGCATTTT	CASSQDLGEGQPQHF	TRBV4-1	few	.	15	TRBJ1-5
TGCGCCAGCAGTGAGTCCCGGGGCTTGAACAATGAGCAGTTCTTC	CASSESRGLNNEQFF	TRBV10-1	.	.	15	TRBJ2-1
TGTGCCAGCAGCTTATCCGGGACTAGCGGTAATGAGCAGTTCTTC	CASSLSGTSGNEQFF	TRBV7-9	.	TRBD2	15	TRBJ2-1
TGCAGCGTGCGGGGTTATAATTTTACTAATGAAAAACTGTTTTTT	CSVRGYNFTNEKLFF	TRBV29-1	.	.	15	TRBJ1-4
TGTGCCAGCAGCCAAGAAACCGGGACTAGCGGTGATACGCAGTATTTT	CASSQETGTSGDTQYF	TRBV4-2	.	TRBD2	16	TRBJ2-3
TGTGCCAGCAGCTTAAGAGGGGGCGTGAGCACAGATACGCAGTATTTT	CASSLRGGVSTDTQYF	TRBV7-3	.	TRBD1	16	TRBJ2-3
TGTGCCAGCAGCTTCCCGGGACAGACCTACGAGCAGTACTTC	CASSFPGQTYEQYF	TRBV5-6	.	TRBD1	14	TRBJ2-7
TGCGCCAGCAGCTACAGGGGGCGAAAGACAGATACGCAGTATTTT	CASSYRGRKTDTQYF	TRBV5-1	.	TRBD1	15	TRBJ2-3
TGTGCCAGCAGCCGATCACCGGCTCCAGAGCAGTTCTTC	CASSRSPAPEQFF	TRBV11-2	.	.	13	TRBJ2-1
TGTGCCAGCAGTTACTCGGAGCCCCAGTACTTC	CASSYSEPQYF	TRBV6-6	few	.	11	TRBJ2-5
TGTGCCAGCAGCCCAAGGTGGGAAACAGATACGCAGTATTTT	CASSPRWETDTQYF	TRBV7-2	many	.	14	TRBJ2-3
TGCGCCAGCAGCCAAGTAACAGATCCGGCACCCCTCCACTTT	CASSQVTDPAPLHF	TRBV4-3	few	.	14	TRBJ1-6
TGCGCCAGCAGCTTGGGACAGGACACTGAAGCTTTCTTT	CASSLGQDTEAFF	TRBV5-1	few	.	13	TRBJ1-1
TGCAGCGTTGACGGTCCTGGGGCCAACGTCCTGACTTTC	CSVDGPGANVLTF	TRBV29-1	.	.	13	TRBJ2-6
TGTGCCAGCAGCGGTACTAGCGATGCTGCTACGCAGTATTTT	CASSGTSDAATQYF	TRBV7-9	few	TRBD2	14	TRBJ2-3
TGTGCCAGCAGCCTACAGGGGGCCATTAGGACCACTGAAGCTTTCTTT	CASSLQGAIRTTEAFF	TRBV7-6	many	TRBD1	16	TRBJ1-1
TGTGCCAGCAGCTTAGTTATCGAAGCGACAGGCGTTCAGTACTTC	CASSLVIEATGVQYF	TRBV7-9	few	.	15	TRBJ2-7
TGCAGTGCAAGAAACCAGGGACGGGGCCCTGAGGACAATCAGCCCCAGCATTTT	CSARNQGRGPEDNQPQHF	TRBV20-1	.	.	18	TRBJ1-5
TGCGCCAGCAGCCAAGAAAGGGGGAGCAATCAGCCCCAGCATTTT	CASSQERGSNQPQHF	TRBV4-1	once	.	15	TRBJ1-5
TGTGCCAGCAGCCCCGGGACAGCTATAGTGAACACTGAAGCTTTCTTT	CASSPGTAIVNTEAFF	TRBV7-9	.	TRBD1	16	TRBJ1-1
TGTGCCAGCAGCCATCAAAAAACGGGCGGGGAAAACATTCAGTACTTC	CASSHQKTGGENIQYF	TRBV14	few	.	16	TRBJ2-4
TGTGCCAGCAGTTACGTAGGTGCAGCTGAGCAGTTCTTC	CASSYVGAAEQFF	TRBV6-5	.	.	13	TRBJ2-1
TGTGCCAGCAGTTTATCCGGGGACTATGGCTACACCTTC	CASSLSGDYGYTF	TRBV12-3/TRBV12-4	.	.	13	TRBJ1-2
TGCAGCGTTCCTGGGGGGGACAGCCACAAGGGCGGTCGTGGCTACACCTTC	CSVPGGDSHKGGRGYTF	TRBV29-1	.	TRBD1	17	TRBJ1-2
TGTGCCAGCAGCGTAGGAGGGTCAGGGGGGTCCTACGAGCAGTACTTC	CASSVGGSGGSYEQYF	TRBV9	few	.	16	TRBJ2-7
TGCAGTGCTAGAGAAGGGGAGGTTTCTGGCTACACCTTC	CSAREGEVSGYTF	TRBV20-1	few	.	13	TRBJ1-2
TGTGCCAGCTCCGGGACAGGGGACGCCGGGGAGCTGTTTTTT	CASSGTGDAGELFF	TRBV25-1	many	TRBD1	14	TRBJ2-2
TGTGCCAGCAGTTTATCGATCCGGAGCTCCTACGAGCAGTACTTC	CASSLSIRSSYEQYF	TRBV27	.	.	15	TRBJ2-7
TGTGCCAGCAGTGAGTCCGGCGGGGGGGCATCAGATACGCAGTATTTT	CASSESGGGASDTQYF	TRBV6-1	.	TRBD2	16	TRBJ2-3
TGTGCCAGAGAGATCAGGGGAGGAGAGCAGTACTTC	CAREIRGGEQYF	TRBV6-5	few	.	12	TRBJ2-7
TGTGCCAGCAGTTCCAGACTAGCGGGGTTATCAGGGGCAGATACGCAGTATTTT	CASSSRLAGLSGADTQYF	TRBV12-3/TRBV12-4	.	TRBD2	18	TRBJ2-3
TGTGCCAGCAGCTGGCTTGGGCAGGGGGCGTCAGATACGCAGTATTTT	CASSWLGQGASDTQYF	TRBV7-9	.	TRBD1	16	TRBJ2-3
TGTGCCAGCAGCGACGCGACAGGGGCTAACTATGGCTACACCTTC	CASSDATGANYGYTF	TRBV7-9	.	TRBD1	15	TRBJ1-2
TGTGCCAGCAGCTCCGCCCTTATAACCGGGGAGCTGTTTTTT	CASSSALITGELFF	TRBV7-6	.	.	14	TRBJ2-2
TGCGCCAGCAGCCCGGATACGGTTGCGGTCCAACTGTTTTTT	CASSPDTVAVQLFF	TRBV4-3	.	.	14	TRBJ1-4
TGTGCCAGCAGCTCGTGGGGGACAGTCCAAGAGACCCAGTACTTC	CASSSWGTVQETQYF	TRBV6-5	few	TRBD1	15	TRBJ2-5
TGTGCCAGCAGTTTCCAGGGGCTCCTCACGGAGACCCAGTACTTC	CASSFQGLLTETQYF	TRBV12-3/TRBV12-4	few	.	15	TRBJ2-5
TGTGCCAGCACCCCAGGTAGGGATGAGCAGTTCTTC	CASTPGRDEQFF	TRBV6-1	.	.	12	TRBJ2-1
TGTGCCAGCAGTTACAGTAGGGGGACTGGTGGCAATCAGCCCCAGCATTTT	CASSYSRGTGGNQPQHF	TRBV6-2/TRBV6-3	few	.	17	TRBJ1-5
TGTGCCAGCAGCTCCCGGACTAGCGGGGGGTGGGGGGATACGCAGTATTTT	CASSSRTSGGWGDTQYF	TRBV7-2	.	TRBD2	17	TRBJ2-3
TGTGCCACCGGGACCACTTTCCACGAGCAGTACTTC	CATGTTFHEQYF	TRBV12-3/TRBV12-4	few	.	12	TRBJ2-7
TGCGCCAGCAGCCAAGTGGGGAACTTGGGCAACGTCCTGACTTTC	CASSQVGNLGNVLTF	TRBV4-1	few	.	15	TRBJ2-6
TGTGCCAGCAGCCTACCGGACAGAGCTAACTATGGCTACACCTTC	CASSLPDRANYGYTF	TRBV7-9	.	.	15	TRBJ1-2
TGTGCCAGCAGCGTAGCAAGGTTTCGATCCTACAATGAGCAGTTCTTC	CASSVARFRSYNEQFF	TRBV9	.	.	16	TRBJ2-1